The sequence of this TCR beta chain was determined in a study of blood T cell repertoires in COVID-19. Study details: Sites in the United States, Italy and Spain provided acute and convalescent COVID-19 samples.

Assay used: immunoSEQ multiplex PCR; TCRdb lists only in-frame clones, some missing. The profile shows some 200,000 clones, approximately 87% of them singletons. The TCR sequence derives from a woman aged 45-65 years with acute or convalescent COVID-19. Material: peripheral blood.

The CDR3 sequence is CASSRGSSGNTIYF. CDR3 bases: TGCGCCAGCAGCCGCGGGAGCTCTGGAAACACCATATATTTT. This chain connects TRBV4-3 to TRBJ1-3, with no clear D. Germline V gene lookup returns CDR1 LGHNA and CDR2 YSLEER. Deletions cut 4 bases from V and 0 bases from J, with 7 bases between. The CDR3 consists of 14 residues.